This TCR beta chain stems from a study of T cell changes during pregnancy in multiple sclerosis. A single count supports this clone. The CDR3 is made up of 13 amino acids. After removal of 8 bases from V and 8 bases from J, the junction contained 9 bases not matched to a gene. Looked up from germline, CDR1 is LNHDA and CDR2 is SQIVND (reference sequence). Clones were read by immunoSEQ multiplex PCR, and TCRdb kept only the in-frame ones, dropping some. The data contain 40,000 to 60,000 clones, 92% of them singletons. The chain couples TRBV19 to TRBJ2-1, with TRBD2 identical over 7 bases. This receptor was identified in a female donor with multiple sclerosis, enrolled in a pregnancy study. Material: CD4+ T cells from peripheral blood mononuclear cells, obtained in the third trimester of pregnancy. As DNA, the CDR3 is TGTGCCAGTGCCGGGCAGGGAGGGGATGAGCAGTTCTTC. This sequence encodes CASAGQGGDEQFF.